The 8 T cell receptor beta chains below come from one sample, sequenced in a study of blood T cell repertoires in COVID-19. The table came from immunoSEQ multiplex PCR; TCRdb's copy has only in-frame clones and leaves some out. This sample carries approximately 200,000 clones, about 80% of them seen once, and the ten largest clones take 7.4%. Sequenced input: peripheral blood. All receptors derive from a woman aged 45-59 years with acute or convalescent COVID-19.

The chain links TRBV2 to TRBJ2-6, with 12 bases that match TRBD1. Looked up from germline, CDR1 is SNHLY and CDR2 is FYNNEI. The ends lost 0 bases at V and 3 bases at J; junction bases unmatched: 3. This CDR3 region has 18 residues. CDR3 DNA sequence: TGTGCCAGCAGTGAAGCACGGGACAGGGGGCGTGGGGCCAACGTCCTGACTTTC. Its translation is CASSEARDRGRGANVLTF.

V usage is TRBV5-1 and J usage is TRBJ1-1; 8 bases are a match to TRBD1. V shed 0 bases and J 4 bases; nucleotides not matched to a gene: 11. Germline V gene data show CDR1 as SGHRS and CDR2 as YFSETQ. This CDR3 has 17 amino acids. The CDR3 DNA reads as TGCGCCAGCAGCTTGGTTCAGGGGGCGCGGATGGGCACTGAAGCTTTCTTT. Translation: CASSLVQGARMGTEAFF.

CDR3 nucleotides: TGTGCCAGCAGCTTAGGCCTAAGAGGGCTGTTTTTT. Translated: CASSLGLRGLFF. This chain connects TRBV11-2 to TRBJ2-2; D remains ambiguous. V was clipped by 1 base and J by 13 bases, with 10 bases between them. The CDR3 spans 12 residues. The germline V gene encodes CDR1 SGHAT and CDR2 FQNNGV.

A few counts support this clone. This chain joins TRBV2 and TRBJ2-7; 10 nucleotides line up with TRBD2. Germline CDR1 is SNHLY and CDR2 is FYNNEI. There are 16 residues in the CDR3. V was pared by 7 bases and J by 1 base, with 10 bases of the junction left unmatched. The CDR3 loop reads CASNPGLASPSYEQYF. The CDR3 DNA sequence: TGTGCCAGCAATCCGGGACTAGCGTCCCCATCCTACGAGCAGTACTTC.

The chain links TRBV10-3 to TRBJ1-5; possible D gene TRBD1, 5 bases. CDR3 length: 15 residues. Between the trimmed V and J ends, which lost 2 bases and 6 bases, there was a span of 14 bases. Germline lookup yields CDR1 ENHRY and CDR2 SYGVKD. The CDR3 DNA reads TGTGCCATCAGTGAGGGGGCTGGGGAGGGTCAGCCCCAGCATTTT. This codes for CAISEGAGEGQPQHF.

The V call is TRBV16, the J call TRBJ2-2; D is unresolved. The CDR3 runs 13 residues. CDR1 and CDR2 from the germline V gene are KGHSY and FQNENV. V was cut by 4 bases and J by 4 bases, with 7 bases left in between. CDR3 loop: CASSLLATGELFF. The CDR3 DNA sequence: TGTGCCAGCAGCCTCCTGGCCACCGGGGAGCTGTTTTTT. Supplemented by reference TRBV16 and TRBJ2-2, the full variable domain reads GEEVAQTPKHLVRGEGQKAKLYCAPIKGHSYVFWYQQVLKNEFKFLISFQNENVFDETGMPKERFSAKCLPNSPCSLEIQATKLEDSAVYFCASSLLATGELFFGEGSRLTVL.

The chain is built from TRBV19 and TRBJ2-5; 9 positions match TRBD1. Trimming took 3 bases from V and 2 from J; bases not matched to a gene: 7. In germline, CDR1 is LNHDA, CDR2 SQIVND (reference sequence). The CDR3 runs to 16 residues. CDR3: CASSMIGTGRQETQYF. CDR3 bases: TGTGCCAGTAGTATGATCGGGACAGGGCGACAAGAGACCCAGTACTTC.

V gene TRBV2 combines with J gene TRBJ2-3; D possibly corresponds to TRBD2 (6 bases). The germline gives CDR1 SNHLY, CDR2 FYNNEI. This CDR3 comprises 14 residues. The V gene lost 7 bases and the J gene lost 6 bases, with 17 bases spanning the gap. CDR3 DNA: TGTGCCAGCATTGGGGGGTCAAATCGGGATACGCAGTATTTT. It encodes CASIGGSNRDTQYF.